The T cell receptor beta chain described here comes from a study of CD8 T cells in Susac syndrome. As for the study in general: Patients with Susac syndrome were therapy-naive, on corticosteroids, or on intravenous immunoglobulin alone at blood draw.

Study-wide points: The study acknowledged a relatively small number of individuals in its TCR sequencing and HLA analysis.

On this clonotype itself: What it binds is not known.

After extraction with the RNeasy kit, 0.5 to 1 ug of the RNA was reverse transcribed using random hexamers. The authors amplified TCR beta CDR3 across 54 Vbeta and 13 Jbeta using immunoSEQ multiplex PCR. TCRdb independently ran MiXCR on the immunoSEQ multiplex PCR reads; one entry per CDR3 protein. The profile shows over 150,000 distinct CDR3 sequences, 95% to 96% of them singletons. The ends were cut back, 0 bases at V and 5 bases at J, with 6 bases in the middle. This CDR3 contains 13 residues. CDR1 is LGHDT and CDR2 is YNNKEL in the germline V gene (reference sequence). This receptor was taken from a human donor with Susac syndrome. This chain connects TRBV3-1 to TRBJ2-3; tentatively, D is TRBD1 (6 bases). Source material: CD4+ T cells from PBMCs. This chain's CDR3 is CASSQEGGDTQYF. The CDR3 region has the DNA TGTGCCAGCAGCCAAGAAGGGGGAGATACGCAGTATTTT.